This paragraph reports one T cell receptor beta chain. Method: immunoSEQ multiplex PCR; TCRdb's copy keeps in-frame clones and lacks some. This sample carries 55,000 to 75,000 clones, around 70% of them seen once, and the ten largest clones take around 21%. These data come from a study of blood T cell repertoires in COVID-19. Germline values: CDR1 LNHDA, CDR2 SQIVND (reference sequence). The length of the CDR3 is 16 residues. The V gene lost 3 bases and the J gene lost 4 bases, with 18 bases spanning the gap. Sequenced: peripheral blood. This chain connects TRBV19 to TRBJ1-2; perhaps TRBD1 as D (5 bases). The receptor was derived from a man aged 55 to 70 with acute or convalescent COVID-19. This CDR3 reads CASSMVPQGSSYGYTF. CDR3 bases: TGTGCCAGTAGTATGGTGCCGCAGGGCTCTAGCTATGGCTACACCTTC.